These 27 T cell receptor beta chains share one sample of origin, sequenced in a study of identical twins. TCRdb redid the calling of the 5' RACE reads with MiXCR, one entry per CDR3 protein. The sample holds about 530,000 distinct CDR3 sequences; 13% to 15% are singletons and the top ten take 0.44%. The data also belong to a second study, concerning yellow fever vaccine responses in identical twins.

Input material: CD4+ T cells sorted from blood. All receptors come from a woman younger than 30 in good health.

There are many counts of this clonotype. V and J are TRBV12-3 or TRBV12-4 and TRBJ2-2, with D possibly matching TRBD1 (5 bases). V shed 6 bases and J shed 1 base, with 9 bases lying between them. The CDR3 sequence is 14 residues long. The DNA for the CDR3 is TGTGCCAGCAGGGGCACAGGGAACACCGGGGAGCTGTTTTTT. Translation: CASRGTGNTGELFF.

V and J are TRBV9 and TRBJ1-6, with no clear D. Per germline, CDR1 SGDLS and CDR2 YYNGEE. The CDR3 has 16 residues. Trimming removed 7 bases from V and 0 bases from J, with 14 bases in between. The CDR3 DNA reads TGTGCCAGCGGCCCGACGGAGAGCTCCTATAATTCACCCCTCCACTTT. Protein sequence: CASGPTESSYNSPLHF.

This clonotype was detected only a few times. The gene calls are TRBV7-2 and TRBJ2-4, with D unclear. The V end was cut by 6 bases, the J end by 0 bases, with 6 bases between. CDR1 is SGHTA, CDR2 FQGNSA, per germline. The CDR3 consists of 13 residues. For the CDR3, the DNA is TGTGCCAGCAGTTCCTCAGCCAAAAACATTCAGTACTTC. Its translation is CASSSSAKNIQYF.

This clonotype was detected only a few times. This chain links TRBV12-3 or TRBV12-4 with TRBJ2-1, with 13 bases that match TRBD2. The CDR3 sequence is 16 residues long. The ends lost 6 bases at V and 4 bases at J; junction bases unmatched: 6. The CDR3 sequence is CASSAGTSGNYNEQFF. The CDR3 coding sequence is TGTGCCAGCAGCGCCGGGACTAGCGGGAATTACAATGAGCAGTTCTTC.

J is TRBJ2-3 and V is TRBV7-7; TRBD2 aligns across 13 bases. The CDR3 sequence is 16 residues long. J was trimmed by 2 bases and V by 5 bases; bases with no gene match: 4. The germline gives CDR1 SSHAT, CDR2 FNYEAQ (reference sequence). CDR3 in amino acids: CASSQGLAGVTDTQYF. In DNA, the CDR3 is TGTGCCAGCAGCCAAGGACTAGCGGGGGTCACAGATACGCAGTATTTT.

In this sample, this clonotype turned up a few times. The chain couples TRBV24-1 to TRBJ2-1, with 8 nucleotides matching TRBD2. J gave up 6 bases and V 7 bases, and 7 bases lay outside the gene matches. The CDR3 contains 14 residues. Per the germline V gene, CDR1 is KGHDR and CDR2 is SFDVKD. The CDR3 coding sequence is TGTGCCACCAGCCCTGCGGGAGGTTCCAATGAGCAGTTCTTC. Its protein is CATSPAGGSNEQFF.

This clonotype showed up just a few times. CDR3 DNA: TGTGCCAGCACAGAAAAACTTGGGTTGGACAATGAGCAGTTCTTC. It specifies CASTEKLGLDNEQFF. J is TRBJ2-1 and V is TRBV7-9; D not certain. This CDR3 contains 15 residues. From germline, CDR1 is SEHNR and CDR2 FQNEAQ (reference sequence). V was clipped by 7 bases and J by 5 bases, with 18 bases between them.

This clonotype occurred a few times. The chain links TRBV20-1 to TRBJ2-3; 11 bases fit TRBD2. V lost 0 bases to trimming and J lost 4 bases; unmatched junction nucleotides: 3. This CDR3 spans 15 amino acids. CDR1 and CDR2 from the germline V gene are DFQATT and SNEGSKA (reference sequence). The CDR3 nucleotides are TGCAGTGCTAGAGAAAGTAGCGGGGGGGCAGATACGCAGTATTTT. Its protein product is CSARESSGGADTQYF.

This clonotype has just a few counts. The genes are TRBV18 and TRBJ1-2; D may be TRBD1 (6 bases). This CDR3 has 13 amino acids. The V end lost 1 base, the J end lost 4 bases, and 7 bases lay between the germline ends. CDR1 is KGHSH, CDR2 LQKENI, per germline. CDR3 region: CASSPQGGYGYTF. The CDR3 nucleotides read TGTGCCAGCTCACCACAGGGGGGCTATGGCTACACCTTC.

This clonotype occurred a few times. V and J are TRBV4-1 and TRBJ2-3; D could derive from TRBD1 or TRBD2 (5 bases each). There are 13 residues in the CDR3. Trimming took off 1 base at V and 6 bases at J, with 8 bases between the two ends. The V gene's germline CDR1 is MGHRA and CDR2 YSYEKL. Here the CDR3 DNA reads TGCGCCAGCAGCCAAGGGGGGAAGGATACGCAGTATTTT. Encoded protein: CASSQGGKDTQYF.

The rearrangement joins TRBV20-1 to TRBJ2-5; D not certain. Germline CDR1 DFQATT, CDR2 SNEGSKA (reference sequence). The CDR3 has 12 amino acids. The V end was cut by 5 bases, the J end by 5 bases, with 12 bases between. This CDR3 reads CSAQDLSETQYF. The CDR3 DNA is TGCAGTGCTCAGGACCTCTCGGAGACCCAGTACTTC.

This clonotype was seen only a few times. V gene TRBV11-2 combines with J gene TRBJ2-5; D not resolved. V lost 5 bases, J lost 3 bases, and 13 bases lay in between. Germline CDR1 and CDR2: SGHAT and FQNNGV. The CDR3 consists of 14 residues. The CDR3 DNA reads as TGTGCCAGCAGCGCTGGACGGGTTGAAGAGACCCAGTACTTC. As protein: CASSAGRVEETQYF.

The chain links TRBV9 to TRBJ1-1; 9 nucleotides match TRBD1. Germline V CDR1 and CDR2: SGDLS, YYNGEE. The CDR3 totals 16 residues. V lost 4 bases to trimming and J lost 1 base; unmatched junction nucleotides: 8. CDR3 residues: CASSKGQGRPNTEAFF. The DNA of the CDR3 is TGTGCCAGCAGCAAGGGACAGGGACGACCGAACACTGAAGCTTTCTTT.

At least ten counts were recorded for this clonotype. V usage is TRBV5-1 and J usage is TRBJ2-7; 10 bases are shared with TRBD2. This CDR3 contains 15 residues. The V and J ends lost 3 bases and 5 bases, in that order; junction bases with no gene match: 8. Germline V lookup: CDR1 SGHRS, CDR2 YFSETQ. In DNA form, the CDR3 reads TGCGCCAGCAGCTCCCCTAGCGGGAGTATCAACGAGCAGTACTTC. This sequence encodes CASSSPSGSINEQYF. Drawing the rest from reference TRBV5-1 and TRBJ2-7, the complete variable domain is KAGVTQTPRYLIKTRGQQVTLSCSPISGHRSVSWYQQTPGQGLQFLFEYFSETQRNKGNFPGRFSGRQFSNSRSEMNVSTLELGDSALYLCASSSPSGSINEQYFGPGTRLTVT.

The rearrangement links TRBV4-1 to TRBJ2-2; possibly TRBD1 or TRBD2 for D (5 bases each). In germline, CDR1 is MGHRA, CDR2 YSYEKL. Trimming removed 0 bases at V and 2 bases at J, with 10 bases between. This CDR3 comprises 16 residues. For the CDR3, the DNA is TGCGCCAGCAGCCAAGATCCCCGGGGCAACACCGGGGAGCTGTTTTTT. This encodes CASSQDPRGNTGELFF.

The chain joins TRBV6-4 to TRBJ2-3; maybe TRBD1 (5 bases). The CDR3 runs to 15 residues. CDR1 is MRHNA, CDR2 SNTAGT, per germline. The V end lost 6 bases, the J end lost 5 bases, and 18 bases lay between the germline ends. The CDR3 DNA reads as TGTGCCAGCAGCAAAGGAGACAGTGAAGGAGATACGCAGTATTTT. Encoded protein: CASSKGDSEGDTQYF.

The genes are TRBV18 and TRBJ2-5; D gene unclear. Germline CDR1 reads KGHSH; CDR2 reads LQKENI. V dropped 3 bases and J dropped 4 bases, with 6 bases sitting between them. CDR3 length: 12 amino acids. DNA for the CDR3: TGTGCCAGCTCACCCATGGGAGAGACCCAGTACTTC. Its translation: CASSPMGETQYF.

This sequence joins TRBV3-1 and TRBJ1-2; maybe TRBD1 (6 bases). Germline V gene sequence: CDR1 LGHDT, CDR2 YNNKEL (reference sequence). V was pared by 4 bases and J by 4 bases, with 13 bases between. The CDR3 is 14 amino acids. In DNA, the CDR3 is TGTGCCAGCAGCCCAACGACAGGCATCTATGGCTACACCTTC. Its protein product is CASSPTTGIYGYTF.

This clonotype was detected only a few times. The rearrangement links TRBV12-3 or TRBV12-4 to TRBJ2-1; TRBD2 agrees at 11 bases. V lost 4 bases, J lost 4 bases, and 6 bases stayed unmatched. This CDR3 region has 16 residues. CDR3 protein: CASSYPGLAAYNEQFF. The CDR3 DNA is TGTGCCAGCAGTTATCCGGGACTAGCGGCATACAATGAGCAGTTCTTC.

In its sample, this clonotype was seen many times. The chain uses TRBV9 and TRBJ2-1; D not resolved. The germline CDR1 and CDR2 sequences are SGDLS and YYNGEE. This CDR3 is 15 amino acids long. The germline V and J ends were trimmed by 2 bases and 2 bases, with 11 bases remaining between them. The chain's CDR3 is CASSVFFEAYNEQFF. The CDR3 DNA is TGTGCCAGCAGCGTCTTCTTTGAGGCCTACAATGAGCAGTTCTTC.

This clonotype was counted a few times. The chain combines TRBV7-8 with TRBJ2-2; the match to TRBD2 covers 7 bases. Trimming cost V 8 bases and J 5 bases; bases outside gene matches: 5. The germline gives CDR1 SGHVS, CDR2 FQNEAQ. This CDR3 contains 13 residues. The CDR3 here is CASREVGTGELFF. The CDR3 region has the DNA TGTGCCAGCCGGGAGGTCGGGACCGGGGAGCTGTTTTTT. Full variable domain (outside the CDR3, taken from reference TRBV7-8 and TRBJ2-2): GAGVSQSPRYKVAKRGQDVALRCDPISGHVSLFWYQQALGQGPEFLTYFQNEAQLDKSGLPSDRFFAERPEGSVSTLKIQRTQQEDSAVYLCASREVGTGELFFGEGSRLTVL.

The V call is TRBV20-1, the J call TRBJ1-3; 9 nucleotides line up with TRBD1. J was trimmed by 8 bases and V by 6 bases; bases with no gene match: 8. This CDR3 is 13 amino acids long. Per germline, CDR1 DFQATT and CDR2 SNEGSKA (reference sequence). DNA for the CDR3: TGCAGTGCCAGTCGGACAGGGGTTGACACCATATATTTT. Its translation: CSASRTGVDTIYF.

The V and J genes are TRBV12-3 or TRBV12-4 and TRBJ2-2; D is perhaps TRBD2 (6 bases). V lost 0 bases and J lost 6, with 14 bases in between. The CDR3 sequence is 16 residues long. In nucleotides, the CDR3 is TGTGCCAGCAGTTTAGCGGGACTGGGGGTTCCCGGGGAGCTGTTTTTT. Protein sequence: CASSLAGLGVPGELFF.

This clonotype has just a few counts. The chain recombines TRBV2 with TRBJ1-5; 7 bases line up with TRBD1. CDR1 is SNHLY and CDR2 is FYNNEI in the germline V gene. Trimming took 7 bases from V and 0 from J; bases not matched to a gene: 9. The CDR3 has 16 amino acids. This chain's CDR3 is CASMPGQALSNQPQHF. The DNA for the CDR3 is TGTGCCAGCATGCCCGGACAGGCGCTTAGCAATCAGCCCCAGCATTTT.

This clonotype was counted at least ten times. The rearrangement uses TRBV10-3 and TRBJ2-3; 8 nucleotides align to TRBD2. In germline, CDR1 is ENHRY, CDR2 SYGVKD. The CDR3 contains 13 residues. J was trimmed by 5 bases and V by 10 bases; bases with no gene match: 8. CDR3: CATAGVSGDTQYF. The CDR3 DNA reads as TGTGCCACAGCGGGGGTATCGGGAGATACGCAGTATTTT.

This clonotype was observed a handful of times. The chain couples TRBV3-1 to TRBJ2-5; D unclear. The ends were cut back, 0 bases at V and 0 bases at J, with 14 bases in the middle. Germline V gives CDR1 LGHDT, CDR2 YNNKEL (reference sequence). The CDR3 runs 17 residues. In DNA form, the CDR3 reads TGTGCCAGCAGCCAAGATACGATGGGGTTTAACCAAGAGACCCAGTACTTC. Amino acids: CASSQDTMGFNQETQYF.

There are a few counts of this clonotype. This rearrangement joins TRBV28 to TRBJ2-5, with D hard to call. The CDR3 is made up of 15 amino acids. Germline-derived CDR1 and CDR2 are MDHEN and SYDVKM. V was clipped by 2 bases and J by 3 bases, with 13 bases between them. CDR3 protein: CASSLKAAGKETQYF. CDR3 DNA sequence: TGTGCCAGCAGTTTAAAGGCAGCCGGAAAAGAGACCCAGTACTTC. Drawing the rest from reference TRBV28 and TRBJ2-5, the complete variable domain is DVKVTQSSRYLVKRTGEKVFLECVQDMDHENMFWYRQDPGLGLRLIYFSYDVKMKEKGDIPEGYSVSREKKERFSLILESASTNQTSMYLCASSLKAAGKETQYFGPGTRLLVL.